This TCR beta chain was profiled in a study of T cells after somatic rescue of genetic block. Using immunoSEQ multiplex PCR, the repertoire was profiled, and TCRdb retains in-frame clones only, with some absent. Seen here are around 15,000 clones, roughly 72% observed once, and the top ten hold 25% to 35%. In germline, CDR1 is SGHRS, CDR2 YFSETQ. The CDR3 has 14 amino acids. Trimming removed 5 bases from V and 5 bases from J; junction bases left unmatched: 1. Sequencing was performed on peripheral blood mononuclear cells (PBMCs). This receptor was identified in a man in his late teens or twenties. The chain links TRBV5-1 to TRBJ2-1, with TRBD2 identical over 13 bases. The CDR3 DNA reads as TGCGCCAGCAGGGGACTAGCGGGGCACAATGAGCAGTTCTTC. Amino acid sequence: CASRGLAGHNEQFF.